Following are 22 T cell receptor beta chains from one sample sequenced in a study of blood T cell repertoires in COVID-19. Only in-frame clones appear in the TCRdb table, and some are missing; sequencing was by immunoSEQ multiplex PCR. Counted here are approximately 200,000 clones, about 90% occurring once; the ten biggest clones make up 2% to 2.5%. The sequencing sample was made of PBMCs or T cells enriched from blood (not recorded which). Source of these receptors: a woman in her 30s who had recovered from COVID-19.

In its sample, this clone was seen once. The chain links TRBV21-1 to TRBJ2-2; the table's D call TRBD2 went unverified against the DNA. TRBV21-1 is a recognized pseudogene. The CDR3 spans 15 residues. The CDR3 is CASSTMGGLAGELFF. CDR3 coding DNA: TGTGCCAGCAGCACGATGGGGGGGCTCGCCGGGGAGCTGTTTTTT.

This chain uses TRBV29-1 with TRBJ2-1; 9 bases agree with TRBD2. The CDR3 consists of 16 residues. Germline values: CDR1 SQVTM, CDR2 ANQGSEA. The ends lost 1 base at V and 2 bases at J; junction bases unmatched: 6. The CDR3 reads CSVEGGSGRPYNEQFF. For the CDR3, the DNA is TGCAGCGTTGAAGGGGGGAGCGGGAGGCCCTACAATGAGCAGTTCTTC.

This chain joins TRBV27 and TRBJ2-7, with TRBD1 matching 8 bases. The germline gives CDR1 MNHEY, CDR2 SMNVEV (reference sequence). Unmatched junction bases numbered 13, after V lost 2 bases and J lost 4 bases. This CDR3 contains 17 residues. DNA of the CDR3: TGTGCCAGCAGTTTACTTAGCCCTGGGCAGGGGGCTTACGAGCAGTACTTC. Translation: CASSLLSPGQGAYEQYF.

The chain is built from TRBV18 and TRBJ1-3, with a tentative D call TRBD1 (5 bases). Trimming left V 5 bases short and J 6 bases short, with 14 bases between. Germline CDR1 KGHSH, CDR2 LQKENI. The CDR3 extends over 14 amino acids. The CDR3 nucleotides read TGTGCCAGCTCAGAACCAGGGAACAAAAACACCATATATTTT. This gives the protein CASSEPGNKNTIYF. Full variable domain (rest looked up from reference TRBV18 and TRBJ1-3): NAGVMQNPRHLVRRRGQEARLRCSPMKGHSHVYWYRQLPEEGLKFMVYLQKENIIDESGMPKERFSAEFPKEGPSILRIQQVVRGDSAAYFCASSEPGNKNTIYFGEGSWLTVV.

The chain has TRBV27 and TRBJ2-7, with D possibly being TRBD2 (6 bases). The V and J ends lost 7 bases and 4 bases respectively, with 14 bases between them. This CDR3 has 13 residues. From germline, CDR1 is MNHEY and CDR2 SMNVEV (reference sequence). CDR3 in DNA: TGTGCCAGCACCTCATTGACTAGTTACGAGCAGTACTTC. Its protein is CASTSLTSYEQYF.

The J gene is TRBJ2-1, the V gene TRBV29-1; D is unresolved. Germline V CDR1 and CDR2: SQVTM, ANQGSEA. There are 15 residues in the CDR3. The V end was cut by 6 bases, the J end by 1 base, with 16 bases between. CDR3 nucleotide sequence: TGCAGCGTCGCGGCCGGCGGTATGTCCTACAATGAGCAGTTCTTC. Its translation is CSVAAGGMSYNEQFF.

This chain uses TRBV4-1 with TRBJ1-2; D perhaps matches TRBD1 (5 bases). In germline, CDR1 is MGHRA, CDR2 YSYEKL. This CDR3 region has 16 residues. With 1 base removed from V and 4 bases from J, the gap between germline ends came to 16 bases. The CDR3: CASSQVSQGRLYGYTF. CDR3 sequence (DNA): TGCGCCAGCAGCCAAGTCAGCCAGGGCCGACTCTATGGCTACACCTTC.

This clone was seen just once. The chain's CDR3 is CSAEAARGGYTF. CDR3 nucleotides: TGCAGCGCCGAGGCGGCTCGGGGGGGCTACACCTTC. The chain has TRBV29-1 and TRBJ1-2; D possibly corresponds to TRBD1 (5 bases). The CDR3 totals 12 residues. Germline V gene sequence: CDR1 SQVTM, CDR2 ANQGSEA. Trimming removed 7 bases from V and 8 bases from J, with 17 bases in between.

V is TRBV27 and J is TRBJ1-6, with a weak D call TRBD1 (5 bases). Trimming took 3 bases from V and 4 from J, leaving 13 bases between them. Germline V gene sequence: CDR1 MNHEY, CDR2 SMNVEV (reference sequence). The CDR3 runs 16 residues. This chain's CDR3 is CASSFGGRGYNSPLHF. The CDR3 bases are TGTGCCAGCAGTTTCGGCGGGAGGGGTTATAATTCACCCCTCCACTTT.

The rearrangement uses TRBV9 and TRBJ2-1; TRBD2 agrees at 9 bases. The V segment lost 4 bases and the J segment 6 bases; nucleotides outside the gene matches: 8. CDR3 length equals 15 residues. Germline loops: CDR1 SGDLS, CDR2 YYNGEE. The DNA for the CDR3 is TGTGCCAGCAGCCCTAGCGGGATAGGGTCCAATGAGCAGTTCTTC. It encodes CASSPSGIGSNEQFF. Using reference TRBV9 and TRBJ2-1 for the parts outside the CDR3, the full variable domain is DSGVTQTPKHLITATGQRVTLRCSPRSGDLSVYWYQQSLDQGLQFLIQYYNGEERAKGNILERFSAQQFPDLHSELNLSSLELGDSALYFCASSPSGIGSNEQFFGPGTRLTVL.

In DNA form, the CDR3 reads TGTGCCAGCAGGAATTCCCGGGACAGCCGTAATGAAAAACTGTTTTTT. It translates to CASRNSRDSRNEKLFF. J is TRBJ1-4 and V is TRBV7-6; 7 nucleotides match TRBD1. The CDR3 spans 16 residues. The ends lost 6 bases at V and 4 bases at J; junction bases unmatched: 11. In germline, CDR1 is SGHVS, CDR2 FNYEAQ.

The chain carries TRBV3-1 (or the pseudogene TRBV3-2) and TRBJ1-1, with D hard to call. CDR3 length equals 15 residues. The ends were cut back, 7 bases at V and 7 bases at J, with 22 bases in the middle. Per the germline V gene, CDR1 is LGHDT and CDR2 is YNNKEL (reference sequence). In DNA form, the CDR3 reads TGTGCCAGCACCCTGTCGACGGGTGGTGGCCTTGAAGCTTTCTTT. Its translation: CASTLSTGGGLEAFF.

The chain links TRBV28 to TRBJ2-1, with no clear D. The germline gives CDR1 MDHEN, CDR2 SYDVKM. The CDR3 spans 12 residues. V was clipped by 2 bases and J by 7 bases, with 6 bases between them. The CDR3 is CASSLEDNEQFF. The CDR3 nucleotides read TGTGCCAGCAGTTTAGAGGATAATGAGCAGTTCTTC.

The chain uses TRBV20-1 and TRBJ1-2; the D gene is possibly TRBD1 (5 bases). The CDR3 consists of 11 residues. The ends were cut back, 7 bases at V and 2 bases at J, with 8 bases in the middle. CDR1 and CDR2 from the germline V gene are DFQATT and SNEGSKA (reference sequence). The CDR3 nucleotides are TGCAGTGGGCGGGGGAACTATGGCTACACCTTC. It yields the protein CSGRGNYGYTF.

This clone was seen ten or more times. The V and J genes are TRBV9 and TRBJ1-2; D is possibly TRBD1 (6 bases). CDR1 and CDR2 from the germline V gene are SGDLS and YYNGEE. V lost 3 bases and J 5 bases, leaving 14 bases between the germline ends. CDR3 length: 14 amino acids. The CDR3, as DNA: TGTGCCAGCAGCGCCCGAGGGGGAGGGTATGGCTACACCTTC. Translation gives CASSARGGGYGYTF.

J is TRBJ1-6 and V is TRBV18, with 9 bases aligning to TRBD1. This CDR3 has 15 amino acids. Germline V gene lookup returns CDR1 KGHSH and CDR2 LQKENI. V trimming: 4 bases; J trimming: 5 bases; junction bases outside the gene matches: 3. In nucleotides, the CDR3 is TGTGCCAGCTCACTAGGGACAGGGAATAATTCACCCCTCCACTTT. Protein sequence: CASSLGTGNNSPLHF. Drawing the rest from reference TRBV18 and TRBJ1-6, the complete variable domain is NAGVMQNPRHLVRRRGQEARLRCSPMKGHSHVYWYRQLPEEGLKFMVYLQKENIIDESGMPKERFSAEFPKEGPSILRIQQVVRGDSAAYFCASSLGTGNNSPLHFGNGTRLTVT.

This clone was recorded many times. The gene calls are TRBV7-8 and TRBJ1-1, with 8 bases that match TRBD1. CDR3 length: 14 amino acids. Looked up from germline, CDR1 is SGHVS and CDR2 is FQNEAQ. V lost 5 bases, J lost 4 bases, and 6 bases stayed unmatched. In nucleotides, the CDR3 is TGTGCCAGCAGCGTGACAGGGGATATCACTGAAGCTTTCTTT. Amino acids: CASSVTGDITEAFF.

This chain uses TRBV4-3 with TRBJ2-2, with TRBD1 identical over 10 bases. This CDR3 spans 17 amino acids. J gave up 6 bases and V 0 bases, and 7 bases lay outside the gene matches. The V gene's germline CDR1 is LGHNA and CDR2 YSLEER. The CDR3 nucleotides read TGCGCCAGCAGCCAAGATAGAGGGACAGGGGTTTCCGGGGAGCTGTTTTTT. This sequence encodes CASSQDRGTGVSGELFF.

The chain links TRBV25-1 to TRBJ1-1; D possibly corresponds to TRBD1 (6 bases). The CDR3 consists of 13 residues. Per germline, CDR1 MGHDK and CDR2 SYGVNS. V lost 6 bases and J 1 base, leaving 9 bases between the germline ends. CDR3 loop: CASRTGQNTEAFF. The CDR3 coding sequence is TGTGCCAGCAGGACAGGACAGAACACTGAAGCTTTCTTT.

The rearrangement links TRBV6-2 or TRBV6-3 to TRBJ2-7, with TRBD2 matching 7 bases. This CDR3 is 15 amino acids long. V was clipped by 6 bases and J by 3 bases; unmatched bases: 11. Germline V gene data show CDR1 as MNHEY and CDR2 as SVGEGT. CDR3 amino acids: CASSLRGDRGYEQYF. In DNA form, the CDR3 reads TGTGCCAGCAGCCTTCGGGGGGACCGTGGCTACGAGCAGTACTTC.

The chain couples TRBV5-4 to TRBJ1-4; D unresolved. Germline lookup yields CDR1 SGHNT and CDR2 YYREEE (reference sequence). Trimming removed 4 bases from V and 2 bases from J, with 12 bases in between. The CDR3 spans 15 residues. The CDR3 DNA reads TGTGCCAGCAGCCGACCGGGAGAGACTAATGAAAAACTGTTTTTT. Its protein is CASSRPGETNEKLFF.

The chain links TRBV6-5 to TRBJ1-1; D remains ambiguous. CDR1 and CDR2 from the germline V gene are MNHEY and SVGAGI. V was shortened by 7 bases and J by 5 bases, with 14 bases between the two germline ends. The CDR3 length is 13 residues. In DNA, the CDR3 is TGTGCCAGCACCCCGCCGGGTGCGACTGAAGCTTTCTTT. This sequence encodes CASTPPGATEAFF.